The 2 T cell receptor beta chains listed next were all sequenced from one sample in a study of cytomegalovirus exposure and HLA in healthy donors. PCR employed 60 Vbeta and 13 Jbeta primers. The assay was immunoSEQ multiplex PCR, and TCRdb's table has in-frame clones only and misses some. Of about 90,000 clones listed, around 77% are singletons. The sequenced sample was PBMCs. The receptors come from a man aged 25-45 years in good health and CMV-seronegative.

This chain's CDR3 is CASSIRGKEETQYF. The CDR3 DNA follows: TGTGCCAGCAGCATCAGGGGGAAGGAAGAGACCCAGTACTTC. This chain connects TRBV7-9 to TRBJ2-5, with 7 positions matching TRBD1. Per germline, CDR1 SEHNR and CDR2 FQNEAQ (reference sequence). CDR3 length: 14 amino acids. V lost 5 bases and J lost 3; bases outside the gene matches: 6.

The V and J genes are TRBV10-3 and TRBJ2-7; 9 bases line up with TRBD1. Germline trimming cut 10 bases from V and 5 bases from J; bases unmatched to any gene: 9. CDR1 and CDR2 from the germline V gene are ENHRY and SYGVKD. The CDR3 totals 13 residues. The CDR3 sequence is CASTGGPGDEQYV. CDR3 coding DNA: TGTGCCAGTACAGGGGGCCCCGGGGACGAGCAGTACGTC.